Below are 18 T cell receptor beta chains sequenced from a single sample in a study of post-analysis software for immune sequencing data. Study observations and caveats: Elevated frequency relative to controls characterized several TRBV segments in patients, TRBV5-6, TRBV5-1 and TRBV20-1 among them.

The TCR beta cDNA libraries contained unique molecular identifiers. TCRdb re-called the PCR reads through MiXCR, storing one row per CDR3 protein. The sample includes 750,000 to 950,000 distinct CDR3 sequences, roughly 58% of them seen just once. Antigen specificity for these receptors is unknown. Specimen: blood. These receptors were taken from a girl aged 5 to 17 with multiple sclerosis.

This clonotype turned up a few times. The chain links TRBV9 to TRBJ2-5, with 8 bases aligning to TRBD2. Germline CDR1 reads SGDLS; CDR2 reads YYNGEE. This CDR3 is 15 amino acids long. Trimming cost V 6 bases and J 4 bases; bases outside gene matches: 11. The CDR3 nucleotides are TGTGCCAGCAACAAGGGGCTAGCGGGCGGAGAGACCCAGTACTTC. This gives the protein CASNKGLAGGETQYF.

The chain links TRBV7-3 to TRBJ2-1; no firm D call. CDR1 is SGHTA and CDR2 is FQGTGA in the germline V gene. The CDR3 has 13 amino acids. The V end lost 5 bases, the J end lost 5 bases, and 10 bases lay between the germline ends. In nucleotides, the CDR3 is TGTGCCAGCAGCCCTCAGGCCAACAATGAGCAGTTCTTC. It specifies CASSPQANNEQFF.

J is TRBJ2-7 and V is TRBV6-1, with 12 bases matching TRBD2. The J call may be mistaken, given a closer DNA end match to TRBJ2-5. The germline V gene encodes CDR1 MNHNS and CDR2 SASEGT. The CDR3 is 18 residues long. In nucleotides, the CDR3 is TGTGCCAGCAGCTCCGGGCTAGCGGGGGGGATGTGGTACGAGACCCAGTACTTC. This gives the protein CASSSGLAGGMWYETQYF.

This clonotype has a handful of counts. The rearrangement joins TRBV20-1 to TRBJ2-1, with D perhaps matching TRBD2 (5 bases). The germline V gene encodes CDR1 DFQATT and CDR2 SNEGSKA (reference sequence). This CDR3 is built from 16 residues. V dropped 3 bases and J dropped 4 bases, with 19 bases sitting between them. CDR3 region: CSASLPSRVLYNEQFF. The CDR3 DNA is TGCAGTGCTAGCCTCCCTAGCCGTGTTTTATACAATGAGCAGTTCTTC.

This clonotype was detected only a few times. The CDR3 is CASSLKRGGYNEQFF. The CDR3 nucleotides are TGTGCCAGCAGCTTAAAACGGGGGGGGTACAATGAGCAGTTCTTC. The chain links TRBV7-3 to TRBJ2-1, with 8 bases lining up with TRBD2. The CDR3 spans 15 residues. V lost 1 base, J lost 4 bases, and 3 bases stayed unmatched. CDR1 and CDR2 from the germline V gene are SGHTA and FQGTGA.

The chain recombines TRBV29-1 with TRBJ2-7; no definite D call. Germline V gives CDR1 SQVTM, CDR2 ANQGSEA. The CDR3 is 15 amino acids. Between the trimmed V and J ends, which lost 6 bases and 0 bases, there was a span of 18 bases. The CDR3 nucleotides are TGCAGCGTCGCCTACTTCAGCCGGAGCTCCTACGAGCAGTACTTC. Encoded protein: CSVAYFSRSSYEQYF.

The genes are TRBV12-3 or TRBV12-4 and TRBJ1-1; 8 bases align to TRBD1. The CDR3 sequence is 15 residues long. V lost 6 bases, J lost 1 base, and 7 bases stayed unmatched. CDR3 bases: TGTGCCAGCAGAATCCTCAGGGGGCGGAACACTGAAGCTTTCTTT. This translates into CASRILRGRNTEAFF.

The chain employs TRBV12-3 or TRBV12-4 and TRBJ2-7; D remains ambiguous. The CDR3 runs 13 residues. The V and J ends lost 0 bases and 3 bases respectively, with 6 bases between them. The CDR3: CASSLALDYEQYF. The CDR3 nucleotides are TGTGCCAGCAGTTTAGCCCTTGACTACGAGCAGTACTTC.

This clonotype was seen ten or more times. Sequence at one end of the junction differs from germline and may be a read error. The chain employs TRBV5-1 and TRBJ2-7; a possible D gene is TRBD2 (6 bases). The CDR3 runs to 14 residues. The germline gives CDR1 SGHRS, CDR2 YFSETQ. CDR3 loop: CASSSGTGNYEQYF. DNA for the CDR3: TGTGCCAGCAGCTCTGGGACTGGCAACTACGAGCAGTACTTC.

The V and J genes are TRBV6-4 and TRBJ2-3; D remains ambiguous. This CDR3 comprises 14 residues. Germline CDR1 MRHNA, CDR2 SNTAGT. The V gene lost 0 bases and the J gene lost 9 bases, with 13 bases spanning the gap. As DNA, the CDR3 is TGTGCCAGCAGTGACTCGACTGGATCTGGGACGCAGTATTTT. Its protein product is CASSDSTGSGTQYF.

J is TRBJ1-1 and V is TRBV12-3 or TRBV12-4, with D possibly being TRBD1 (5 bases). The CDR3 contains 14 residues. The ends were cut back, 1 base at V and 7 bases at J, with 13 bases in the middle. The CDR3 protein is CASSLDGAVNEAFF. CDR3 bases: TGTGCCAGCAGTTTAGACGGGGCGGTCAATGAAGCTTTCTTT.

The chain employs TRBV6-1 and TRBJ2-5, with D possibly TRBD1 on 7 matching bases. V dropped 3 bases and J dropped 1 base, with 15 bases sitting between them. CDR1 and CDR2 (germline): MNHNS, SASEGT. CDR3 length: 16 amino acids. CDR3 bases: TGTGCCAGCAGTGACCTAGGGGGCGGGGTCCAAGAGACCCAGTACTTC. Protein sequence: CASSDLGGGVQETQYF.

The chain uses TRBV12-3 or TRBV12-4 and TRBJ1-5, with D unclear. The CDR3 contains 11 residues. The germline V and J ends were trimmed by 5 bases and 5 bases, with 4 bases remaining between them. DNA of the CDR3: TGTGCCAGCAGTAATGATCAGCCCCAGCATTTT. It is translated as CASSNDQPQHF.

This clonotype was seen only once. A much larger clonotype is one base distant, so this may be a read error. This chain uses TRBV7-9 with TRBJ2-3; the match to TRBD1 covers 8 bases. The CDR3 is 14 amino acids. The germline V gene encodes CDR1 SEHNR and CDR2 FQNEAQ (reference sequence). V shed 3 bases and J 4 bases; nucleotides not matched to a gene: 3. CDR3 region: CASSFDRGADTQYF. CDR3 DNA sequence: TGTGCCAGCAGCTTTGACAGGGGCGCAGATACGCAGTATTTT.

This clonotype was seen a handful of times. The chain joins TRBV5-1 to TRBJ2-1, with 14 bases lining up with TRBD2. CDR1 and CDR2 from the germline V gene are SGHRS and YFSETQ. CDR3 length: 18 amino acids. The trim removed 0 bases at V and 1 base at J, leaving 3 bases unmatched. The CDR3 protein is CASSLGLAGGWSYNEQFF. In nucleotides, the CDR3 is TGCGCCAGCAGCTTGGGACTAGCGGGAGGGTGGTCCTACAATGAGCAGTTCTTC.

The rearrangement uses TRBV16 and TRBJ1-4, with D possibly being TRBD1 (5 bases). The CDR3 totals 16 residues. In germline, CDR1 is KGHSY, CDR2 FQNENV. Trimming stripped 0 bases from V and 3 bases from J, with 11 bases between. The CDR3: CASSQSSWGPNEKLFF. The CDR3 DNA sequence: TGTGCCAGCAGCCAATCGAGCTGGGGCCCTAATGAAAAACTGTTTTTT.

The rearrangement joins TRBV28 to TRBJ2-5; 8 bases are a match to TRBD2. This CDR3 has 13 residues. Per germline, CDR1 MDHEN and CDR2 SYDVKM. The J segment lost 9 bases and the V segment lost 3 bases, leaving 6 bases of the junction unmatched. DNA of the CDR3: TGTGCCAGCAGTTTCGGGAGGGAGGTGGCCCAGTACTTC. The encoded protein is CASSFGREVAQYF.

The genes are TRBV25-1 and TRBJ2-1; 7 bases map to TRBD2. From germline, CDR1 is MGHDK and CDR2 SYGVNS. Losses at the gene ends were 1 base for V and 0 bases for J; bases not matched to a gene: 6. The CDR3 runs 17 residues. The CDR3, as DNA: TGTGCCAGCAGTGAATCTTGGGGCGGGAGCTCCTACAATGAGCAGTTCTTC. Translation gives CASSESWGGSSYNEQFF.